One and the same sample provided the 22 T cell receptor beta chains below, sequenced in a study of shared clonotypes between healthy human individuals. Sequencing used immunoSEQ multiplex PCR; TCRdb keeps in-frame clones, though not all of them. The table has approximately 1.5 million clones, under 99% seen once; the top ten hold roughly 0.4%. Material for sequencing was naive CD4+ T cells sorted from blood. Subset: CD45RA+ positively selected. The origin of the receptors is a man aged 30-40 years in good health.

Comments on this clone: Different DNA sequences within this sample yield the same CDR3. V is TRBV28 and J is TRBJ1-1, with D unresolved. Between the trimmed V and J ends, which lost 3 bases and 5 bases, there was a span of 7 bases. The CDR3 spans 12 residues. Germline V CDR1 and CDR2: MDHEN, SYDVKM. The CDR3 sequence: CASSFERTEAFF. CDR3 nucleotide sequence: TGTGCCAGCAGTTTCGAGCGGACTGAAGCTTTCTTT.

A remark on this clone: Other DNA sequences in this sample translate to the same CDR3. The CDR3 DNA sequence: TGTGCCAGCAGTCGACAGGGTAGCAATCAGCCCCAGCATTTT. Amino acid sequence: CASSRQGSNQPQHF. The J gene is TRBJ1-5, the V gene TRBV27; 7 nucleotides agree with TRBD1. This CDR3 region has 14 residues. Germline CDR1 reads MNHEY; CDR2 reads SMNVEV (reference sequence). The J segment lost 0 bases and the V segment lost 5 bases, leaving 1 base of the junction unmatched.

This sequence joins TRBV9 and TRBJ2-5; possibly TRBD2 for D (6 bases). The germline V gene has CDR1 SGDLS and CDR2 YYNGEE. CDR3 length: 15 residues. V lost 3 bases to trimming and J lost 7 bases, with 19 bases between them. The CDR3 loop is CASSARLGGEGTQYF. The DNA for the CDR3 is TGTGCCAGCAGCGCCCGACTCGGGGGTGAAGGGACCCAGTACTTC. Based on the CDR3 plus reference TRBV9 and TRBJ2-5, the full variable domain is DSGVTQTPKHLITATGQRVTLRCSPRSGDLSVYWYQQSLDQGLQFLIQYYNGEERAKGNILERFSAQQFPDLHSELNLSSLELGDSALYFCASSARLGGEGTQYFGPGTRLLVL.

The V and J genes are TRBV7-2 and TRBJ1-5; D perhaps matches TRBD1 (6 bases). V was clipped by 5 bases and J by 3 bases, with 11 bases between them. Germline lookup yields CDR1 SGHTA and CDR2 FQGNSA. The CDR3 covers 14 residues. The CDR3: CASSKGQLNQPQHF. The CDR3 DNA is TGTGCCAGCAGCAAAGGACAGCTCAATCAGCCCCAGCATTTT.

The chain couples TRBV27 to TRBJ2-2, with TRBD2 as a possible D gene (5 bases). The CDR3 is made up of 13 amino acids. The V end was cut by 6 bases, the J end by 5 bases, with 10 bases between. Germline V gives CDR1 MNHEY, CDR2 SMNVEV (reference sequence). Written as DNA, the CDR3 is TGTGCCAGCAGGCCGTCGGGGACCGGGGAGCTGTTTTTT. Encoded protein: CASRPSGTGELFF.

This clone is a singleton in its sample. This chain links TRBV7-9 with TRBJ2-5, with a possible D match to TRBD2 (5 bases). The CDR3 sequence is 12 residues long. V was clipped by 5 bases and J by 7 bases, with 11 bases between them. CDR1 is SEHNR, CDR2 FQNEAQ, per germline (reference sequence). CDR3 DNA: TGTGCCAGCAGCCCAGATCGGGGGACCCAGTACTTC. Its protein is CASSPDRGTQYF.

This sequence joins TRBV10-3 and TRBJ2-6; possibly TRBD1 for D (6 bases). CDR1 ENHRY and CDR2 SYGVKD come from the germline V gene. V lost 4 bases to trimming and J lost 5 bases, with 12 bases between them. The CDR3 spans 15 residues. The CDR3 here is CAISVEDSRANVLTF. The CDR3, as DNA: TGTGCCATCAGTGTCGAGGACAGTAGGGCCAACGTCCTGACTTTC.

This chain joins TRBV6-5 and TRBJ2-7; D uncertain. Between the trimmed V and J ends, which lost 2 bases and 4 bases, there was a span of 12 bases. This CDR3 is built from 14 residues. CDR1 and CDR2 from the germline V gene are MNHEY and SVGAGI. In nucleotides, the CDR3 is TGTGCCAGCAGTTACCCCGGGCGGCTGTACGAGCAGTACTTC. Its translation: CASSYPGRLYEQYF.

The chain combines TRBV9 with TRBJ1-1; 8 bases are a match to TRBD1. This CDR3 is built from 15 residues. Germline V gene lookup returns CDR1 SGDLS and CDR2 YYNGEE. The junction had 8 bases not matched to a gene; V was cut back by 3 bases and J by 4 bases. Written as DNA, the CDR3 is TGTGCCAGCAGCGCCCAGGGGGCGTTGGTCACTGAAGCTTTCTTT. It specifies CASSAQGALVTEAFF.

The CDR3 coding sequence is TGTGCCAGCAGTTACACAACTGGACAGCACCAAGCAGAAGCTTTCTTT. Translating gives CASSYTTGQHQAEAFF. The V gene is TRBV6-5, the J gene TRBJ1-1; TRBD1 is a possible D gene (6 bases). V was shortened by 2 bases and J by 8 bases, with 21 bases between the two germline ends. The CDR3 loop spans 16 amino acids. CDR1 is MNHEY, CDR2 SVGAGI, per germline.

A remark on this clone: One end of the junction fails to match germline, which may point to a read error. This chain joins TRBV7-7 and TRBJ2-5, with 8 bases matching TRBD2. CDR3 size: 14 residues. Germline CDR1 reads SSHAT; CDR2 reads FNYEAQ (reference sequence). CDR3 region: CASSLAGLQETQYF. CDR3 in DNA: TGTGCTAGCAGCTTAGCGGGGCTCCAAGAGACCCAGTACTTC.

This chain links TRBV5-4 with TRBJ2-7; 8 bases align to TRBD2. V gave up 4 bases and J gave up 7 bases; unmatched junction bases: 10. Looked up from germline, CDR1 is SGHNT and CDR2 is YYREEE (reference sequence). This CDR3 comprises 14 residues. The CDR3 DNA follows: TGTGCCAGCAGCGCGGGGGGTCGGGGCAGTGAGCAGTACTTC. Translating gives CASSAGGRGSEQYF.

This chain links TRBV28 with TRBJ1-5; no definite D call. Germline loops: CDR1 MDHEN, CDR2 SYDVKM. This CDR3 is 15 amino acids long. Between the trimmed V and J ends, which lost 6 bases and 0 bases, there was a span of 12 bases. DNA for the CDR3: TGTGCCAGCAGACACTATTCGGCTAGCAATCAGCCCCAGCATTTT. This sequence encodes CASRHYSASNQPQHF.

The V gene is TRBV28, the J gene TRBJ1-5; 8 bases agree with TRBD1. J was trimmed by 3 bases and V by 1 base; bases with no gene match: 2. The CDR3 is made up of 15 amino acids. The V gene's germline CDR1 is MDHEN and CDR2 SYDVKM. The CDR3 coding sequence is TGTGCCAGCAGTTTATCGGACAGGGACAATCAGCCCCAGCATTTT. Translating it yields CASSLSDRDNQPQHF. Drawing the rest from reference TRBV28 and TRBJ1-5, the complete variable domain is DVKVTQSSRYLVKRTGEKVFLECVQDMDHENMFWYRQDPGLGLRLIYFSYDVKMKEKGDIPEGYSVSREKKERFSLILESASTNQTSMYLCASSLSDRDNQPQHFGDGTRLSIL.

The chain carries TRBV7-8 and TRBJ2-1, with 13 bases matching TRBD2. The ends lost 5 bases at V and 8 bases at J; junction bases unmatched: 12. The CDR3 consists of 17 residues. CDR1 and CDR2 (germline): SGHVS, FQNEAQ. CDR3: CASSLRTSGSFWDEQFF. As DNA, the CDR3 is TGTGCCAGCAGCCTCAGGACTAGCGGGAGTTTTTGGGATGAGCAGTTCTTC.

The gene calls are TRBV15 and TRBJ1-5, with D uncertain. Germline CDR1 reads LNHNV; CDR2 reads YYDKDF (reference sequence). With 3 bases removed from V and 3 bases from J, the gap between germline ends came to 3 bases. This CDR3 is built from 12 residues. The CDR3 spells CATSRLNQPQHF. Written as DNA, the CDR3 is TGTGCCACCAGCAGGCTCAATCAGCCCCAGCATTTT.

The rearrangement joins TRBV2 to TRBJ2-2, with D possibly TRBD1 on 5 matching bases. Trimming removed 7 bases at V and 6 bases at J, with 9 bases between. CDR3 length: 12 amino acids. The germline V gene encodes CDR1 SNHLY and CDR2 FYNNEI. This CDR3 is CASNRLPGELFF. DNA for the CDR3: TGTGCCAGCAACAGGCTTCCCGGGGAGCTGTTTTTT.

V gene TRBV5-6 combines with J gene TRBJ1-5; 10 bases map to TRBD1. J gave up 0 bases and V 2 bases, and 2 bases lay outside the gene matches. CDR1 is SGHDT, CDR2 YYEEEE, per germline. The CDR3 extends over 16 amino acids. The DNA for the CDR3 is TGTGCCAGCAGCTTAGGGACAGGGGATAGCAATCAGCCCCAGCATTTT. Translation gives CASSLGTGDSNQPQHF.

The chain has TRBV14 and TRBJ2-7; D is possibly TRBD2 (6 bases). The CDR3 has 13 amino acids. The germline V and J ends were trimmed by 4 bases and 4 bases, with 11 bases remaining between them. Germline loops: CDR1 SGHDN, CDR2 FVKESK. The CDR3 loop reads CASSPREWYEQYF. CDR3 DNA sequence: TGTGCCAGCAGCCCCCGGGAGTGGTACGAGCAGTACTTC.

The CDR3 DNA sequence: TGTGCCATTTACGACCGGGAGGTACAAACAGGCTATGGCTACACCTTC. Amino acids: CAIYDREVQTGYGYTF. The J gene is TRBJ1-2, the V gene TRBV10-3; D perhaps matches TRBD1 (5 bases). The CDR3 is 16 amino acids. Per the germline V gene, CDR1 is ENHRY and CDR2 is SYGVKD. V was cut by 9 bases and J by 4 bases, with 24 bases left in between.

The chain links TRBV10-3 to TRBJ2-1; D is tentatively TRBD1 or TRBD2 (5 bases each). Trimming left V 6 bases short and J 5 bases short, with 17 bases between. The CDR3 loop spans 15 amino acids. The germline gives CDR1 ENHRY, CDR2 SYGVKD. CDR3 DNA: TGTGCCATCAGGGAGAGAAGGGGAGTTCACAATGAGCAGTTCTTC. Translating it yields CAIRERRGVHNEQFF.

The chain couples TRBV28 to TRBJ2-1; 13 bases are a match to TRBD2. The CDR3 consists of 16 residues. Looked up from germline, CDR1 is MDHEN and CDR2 is SYDVKM. The trim removed 4 bases at V and 5 bases at J, leaving 5 bases unmatched. The CDR3 is CASSSLAGGIHNEQFF. CDR3 in DNA: TGTGCCAGCAGTTCACTAGCGGGAGGGATCCACAATGAGCAGTTCTTC.